The 20 T cell receptor beta chains below were found in one sample sequenced in a study of blood T cell repertoires in COVID-19. The data were produced by immunoSEQ multiplex PCR, yet TCRdb's version contains in-frame clones alone and is incomplete. This table holds 200,000 to 250,000 clones, about four fifths found once. Sequenced: PBMCs or T cells enriched from blood (not recorded which). All receptors come from a woman aged 40 to 50 who had recovered from COVID-19.

This clone showed up just once. At one of its ends the junction is not consistent with the germline gene, which may arise from a read error. The chain joins TRBV11-2 to TRBJ2-3; tentatively, D is TRBD2 (5 bases). Germline loops: CDR1 SGHAT, CDR2 FQNNGV. The CDR3 has 13 residues. CDR3 region: CASSLNPLAGKDF. CDR3 bases: TGTGCCAGCAGCTTAAATCCTCTCGCCGGGAAAGACTTT.

The chain couples TRBV6-5 to TRBJ1-4; 12 bases line up with TRBD1. CDR3 length: 14 residues. J was trimmed by 7 bases and V by 7 bases; bases with no gene match: 4. The germline gives CDR1 MNHEY, CDR2 SVGAGI. The CDR3 bases are TGTGCCAGCATCCGGGACAGGGGGCTTGAAAAACTGTTTTTT. Translated: CASIRDRGLEKLFF.

The chain recombines TRBV2 with TRBJ2-1; 13 bases match TRBD2. Unmatched junction bases numbered 7, after V lost 9 bases and J lost 8 bases. The length of the CDR3 is 14 residues. The germline gives CDR1 SNHLY, CDR2 FYNNEI. CDR3 DNA sequence: TGTGCCAGTCTGGGACTAGCGGGGATCCATGAGCAGTTCTTC. Encoded protein: CASLGLAGIHEQFF.

The rearrangement links TRBV6-4 to TRBJ2-2; D remains ambiguous. This CDR3 has 16 residues. Trimming stripped 0 bases from V and 0 bases from J, with 8 bases between. The germline V gene encodes CDR1 MRHNA and CDR2 SNTAGT. Here the CDR3 DNA reads TGTGCCAGCAGTGACTCAGGTGGAGCGAACACCGGGGAGCTGTTTTTT. This encodes CASSDSGGANTGELFF.

This chain connects TRBV7-9 to TRBJ2-7; the match to TRBD1 covers 9 bases. The V segment lost 4 bases and the J segment 9 bases; nucleotides outside the gene matches: 10. CDR3 length equals 14 residues. Looked up from germline, CDR1 is SEHNR and CDR2 is FQNEAQ (reference sequence). The CDR3 coding sequence is TGTGCCAGCAGCTCGGGACAGGGCTCGTCTGGGCAGTACTTC. Translation gives CASSSGQGSSGQYF.

This clone was recorded once. The gene calls are TRBV24-1 and TRBJ2-1, with 11 bases lining up with TRBD2. The CDR3 totals 18 residues. The ends lost 1 base at V and 4 bases at J; junction bases unmatched: 8. Germline lookup yields CDR1 KGHDR and CDR2 SFDVKD. CDR3 in amino acids: CATSDFVSGRGGYNEQFF. In DNA form, the CDR3 reads TGTGCCACCAGTGATTTTGTTAGCGGGAGGGGAGGGTACAATGAGCAGTTCTTC.

The DNA for the CDR3 is TGTGCCAGCAGCCCTGGGACTAGGAACACAGATACGCAGTATTTT. Amino acids: CASSPGTRNTDTQYF. This sequence joins TRBV7-2 and TRBJ2-3, with 8 positions matching TRBD2. J lost 2 bases, V lost 5 bases, and 6 bases had no gene match. Per the germline V gene, CDR1 is SGHTA and CDR2 is FQGNSA. The CDR3 covers 15 residues.

V gene TRBV7-8 combines with J gene TRBJ1-6; perhaps TRBD1 as D (5 bases). V lost 1 base to trimming and J lost 3 bases, with 10 bases between them. Germline V lookup: CDR1 SGHVS, CDR2 FQNEAQ. The CDR3 sequence is 16 residues long. Here the CDR3 DNA reads TGTGCCAGCAGCTTAGTTTCGGGACTCTATAATTCACCCCTCCACTTT. This codes for CASSLVSGLYNSPLHF.

The rearrangement uses TRBV28 and TRBJ2-7; D ambiguous. Germline V gives CDR1 MDHEN, CDR2 SYDVKM. With 6 bases removed from V and 4 bases from J, the gap between germline ends came to 13 bases. The CDR3 has 13 amino acids. The CDR3 loop reads CASSLTHLYEQYF. The DNA for the CDR3 is TGTGCCAGCAGCCTCACCCACCTATACGAGCAGTACTTC.

CDR3 in amino acids: CASSQGPGSGTSSTDTQYF. In DNA form, the CDR3 reads TGCGCCAGCAGCCAAGGTCCCGGTAGCGGGACTTCTAGCACAGATACGCAGTATTTT. V usage is TRBV4-1 and J usage is TRBJ2-3; the match to TRBD2 covers 8 bases. The CDR3 has 19 amino acids. Germline V gene data show CDR1 as MGHRA and CDR2 as YSYEKL. V was pared by 1 base and J by 0 bases, with 12 bases of the junction left unmatched.

The chain has TRBV19 and TRBJ1-1, with 8 bases identical to TRBD1. CDR1 is LNHDA and CDR2 is SQIVND in the germline V gene (reference sequence). V lost 5 bases and J lost 3; bases outside the gene matches: 5. The CDR3 covers 14 residues. CDR3 loop: CASSRTGKDTEAFF. CDR3 bases: TGTGCCAGTAGTCGGACAGGGAAGGACACTGAAGCTTTCTTT.

This chain joins TRBV28 and TRBJ1-6; 9 bases line up with TRBD1. Germline values: CDR1 MDHEN, CDR2 SYDVKM. CDR3 length: 15 amino acids. V shed 1 base and J 9 bases; nucleotides not matched to a gene: 4. CDR3 residues: CASSLSRTGVSPLHF. The CDR3 coding sequence is TGTGCCAGCAGTTTATCCCGGACAGGGGTTTCACCCCTCCACTTT. The complete variable domain, with remaining parts taken from reference TRBV28 and TRBJ1-6, reads DVKVTQSSRYLVKRTGEKVFLECVQDMDHENMFWYRQDPGLGLRLIYFSYDVKMKEKGDIPEGYSVSREKKERFSLILESASTNQTSMYLCASSLSRTGVSPLHFGNGTRLTVT.

V is TRBV27 and J is TRBJ1-2; TRBD1 might be the D (6 bases). V shed 2 bases and J shed 3 bases, with 16 bases lying between them. The CDR3 runs to 16 residues. CDR1 MNHEY and CDR2 SMNVEV come from the germline V gene (reference sequence). CDR3 sequence (DNA): TGTGCCAGCAGTTTAGGCCCGGACAGATGGTACTATGGCTACACCTTC. Translation: CASSLGPDRWYYGYTF.

This clone was seen once. The chain carries TRBV7-9 and TRBJ1-6; 8 positions match TRBD1. Unmatched junction bases numbered 8, after V lost 6 bases and J lost 7 bases. Germline V gene sequence: CDR1 SEHNR, CDR2 FQNEAQ (reference sequence). This CDR3 is 15 amino acids long. CDR3 region: CASRARQGRNSPLHF. The CDR3 DNA is TGTGCCAGCAGAGCCCGACAGGGGAGGAATTCACCCCTCCACTTT.

The chain uses TRBV11-2 and TRBJ2-1, with a weak D call TRBD2 (6 bases). Germline lookup yields CDR1 SGHAT and CDR2 FQNNGV. Deletions cut 0 bases from V and 13 bases from J, with 10 bases between. The CDR3 is made up of 12 amino acids. The CDR3 protein is CASSLELGGQFF. The CDR3 coding sequence is TGTGCCAGCAGCTTAGAATTGGGGGGACAGTTCTTC.

The chain couples TRBV9 to TRBJ2-7; TRBD1 matches at 7 bases. This CDR3 spans 16 amino acids. Germline trimming cut 4 bases from V and 5 bases from J; bases unmatched to any gene: 15. Germline CDR1 is SGDLS and CDR2 is YYNGEE. This CDR3 reads CASSSRGDSTPDEQYF. The CDR3 DNA reads TGTGCCAGCAGCTCTCGAGGGGACAGCACTCCTGACGAGCAGTACTTC.

The rearrangement joins TRBV6-1 to TRBJ2-7, with D perhaps matching TRBD1 (5 bases). The CDR3 sequence is 15 residues long. Germline CDR1 is MNHNS and CDR2 is SASEGT. Trimming shortened V by 0 bases and J by 0 bases, and 9 bases separated the two germline ends. CDR3 loop: CASSEAMDTSYEQYF. CDR3 DNA sequence: TGTGCCAGCAGTGAAGCTATGGACACCTCCTACGAGCAGTACTTC.

CDR3 amino acids: CAISESRSGRGTDTQYF. In nucleotides, the CDR3 is TGTGCCATCAGTGAGTCGAGAAGCGGGAGGGGCACAGATACGCAGTATTTT. The chain is built from TRBV10-3 and TRBJ2-3; TRBD2 aligns across 10 bases. The germline V gene has CDR1 ENHRY and CDR2 SYGVKD. J was trimmed by 1 base and V by 0 bases; bases with no gene match: 4. CDR3 size: 17 residues.

V is TRBV27 and J is TRBJ2-3; no firm D call. CDR3 size: 14 residues. The V end lost 5 bases, the J end lost 1 base, and 10 bases lay between the germline ends. Germline values: CDR1 MNHEY, CDR2 SMNVEV (reference sequence). This CDR3 reads CASSGGWGTDTQYF. CDR3 in DNA: TGTGCCAGCAGTGGCGGATGGGGCACAGATACGCAGTATTTT.

CDR3 DNA: TGTGCCATCAGGTCAGGGCTTTACAATGAGCAGTTCTTC. Residues: CAIRSGLYNEQFF. V gene TRBV27 combines with J gene TRBJ2-1; the D gene is possibly TRBD1 (5 bases). There are 13 residues in the CDR3. The V gene lost 10 bases and the J gene lost 4 bases, with 14 bases spanning the gap. Germline V gene sequence: CDR1 MNHEY, CDR2 SMNVEV (reference sequence).